A selection of T cell receptor beta chains follows, all from one sample in a study of cytomegalovirus exposure and HLA in healthy donors. Produced via immunoSEQ multiplex PCR; TCRdb's table is partial and in-frame only. The top ten clones hold about 1.6% of a sample with 150,000 to 200,000 clones, about three quarters of them seen once. Sequencing was carried out using PBMCs. Every receptor here comes from a girl aged 10 to 17 in good health and CMV-seronegative. Each CDR3 is given with its conserved first and last residue. D genes are given only for firm matches. Clone size is stated in some rows and not others, as once, few, many or a class when expanded.

>TRBV27|.|.|TRBJ1-5
TGTGCCAGCAGTTCTACAGCGGTAGGGCAGCCCCAGCATTTT
CASSSTAVGQPQHF
>TRBV10-1|.|TRBD2|TRBJ2-3
TGCGCCAGCAGCGCAGCGGGGACAGATACGCAGTATTTT
CASSAAGTDTQYF
>TRBV27|.|TRBD1|TRBJ1-2
TGTGCCAGCAGTTCGGGACAGGGGGCAGCTAACTATGGCTACACCTTC
CASSSGQGAANYGYTF
>TRBV6-6|.|.|TRBJ1-5
TGTGCCAGCAGTTACGGTGATCGGCAGCCCCAGCATTTT
CASSYGDRQPQHF
>TRBV4-1|.|TRBD1|TRBJ2-1
TGCGCCAGCAGCCAGGGACAGGGCCCCTACAATGAGCAGTTCTTC
CASSQGQGPYNEQFF
>TRBV5-8|.|TRBD1|TRBJ2-7
TGTGCCAGCAGCTTCCTAGACTCCTACGGGACAGGGGCGAGCTACGAGCAGTACTTC
CASSFLDSYGTGASYEQYF
>TRBV7-8|.|.|TRBJ1-6
TGTGCCAGCAGCCCAAAGAGAAGTATTAATTCACCCCTCCACTTT
CASSPKRSINSPLHF
>TRBV11-2|.|TRBD1|TRBJ2-1
TGTGCCAGCAGCTCGGATTGGACAGGGGGACATGAGCAGTTCTTC
CASSSDWTGGHEQFF
>TRBV5-4|.|TRBD1|TRBJ1-2
TGTGCCAGCAGCTTGGGACAGGGGGGCGGCTATGGCTACACCTTC
CASSLGQGGGYGYTF
>TRBV29-1|.|.|TRBJ1-1
TGCAGCGTCTCGATGGGCAGTGAGTCAATGAACACTGAAGCTTTCTTT
CSVSMGSESMNTEAFF
>TRBV28|.|.|TRBJ1-5
TGTGCCAGCAGCCATCAAGAGGGAGGAGGCGGCAATCAGCCCCAGCATTTT
CASSHQEGGGGNQPQHF
>TRBV27|.|.|TRBJ1-2
TGTGCCAGCAGTTTATCATCACGGGAGTTTTATGGCTACACCTTC
CASSLSSREFYGYTF
>TRBV7-2|.|TRBD1|TRBJ2-4
TGTGCCAGCAGCTCAACAGGGGCCCTAGCCAAAAACATTCAGTACTTC
CASSSTGALAKNIQYF
>TRBV5-5|few|.|TRBJ2-2
TGTGCCAGCAGCTTGGTTCAGGGGTCGCCCGGGGAGCTGTTTTTT
CASSLVQGSPGELFF
>TRBV4-1|.|TRBD1|TRBJ1-6
TGCGCCAGCAGCCATCTATCGGGACAGGGTAATTCACCCCTCCACTTT
CASSHLSGQGNSPLHF
>TRBV14|.|TRBD1|TRBJ1-2
TGTGCCAGCAGCCAAGGGACAGGGCGGATCGGCTATGGCTACACCTTC
CASSQGTGRIGYGYTF
>TRBV5-1|.|.|TRBJ2-5
TGCGCCAGCAGCGCCGGGAGTGTTGGGCGGGAGACCCAGTACTTC
CASSAGSVGRETQYF
>TRBV11-2|.|.|TRBJ1-6
TGTGCCAGCAGCTTATCGGGGAATTCACCCCTCCACTTT
CASSLSGNSPLHF
>TRBV5-1|.|.|TRBJ2-5
TGCGCCAGCAGCTTGGGCCAGGGAGGAGAGACCCAGTACTTC
CASSLGQGGETQYF
>TRBV19|.|TRBD1|TRBJ1-5
TGTGCCAGTAGTAACGATCGACAGGGGTACAATCAGCCCCAGCATTTT
CASSNDRQGYNQPQHF
>TRBV27|.|TRBD1|TRBJ1-6
TGTGCCAGCAGTTTAGGGATTGGGGACAGGGGTAATTCACCCCTCCACTTT
CASSLGIGDRGNSPLHF
>TRBV5-4|few|.|TRBJ1-2
TGTGCCAGCAGCCTGACGCGGCACTATGGCTACACCTTC
CASSLTRHYGYTF
>TRBV4-1|.|.|TRBJ1-1
TGCGCCAGCAGCCAAGGGGCAACGAACACTGAAGCTTTCTTT
CASSQGATNTEAFF
>TRBV4-1|.|.|TRBJ1-3
TGCGCCAGCAGCCAAACAGGACCGATATCTGGAAACACCATATATTTT
CASSQTGPISGNTIYF
>TRBV18|.|TRBD1|TRBJ1-4
TGTGCCAGCTCACCAACAGGGGAAGGAGAAAAACTGTTTTTT
CASSPTGEGEKLFF
>TRBV2|.|.|TRBJ2-6
TGTGCCAGCAGTGAAGGGGGGCTCGGGGCCAACGTCCTGACTTTC
CASSEGGLGANVLTF
>TRBV5-1|.|TRBD1|TRBJ1-4
TGCGCCAGCAGCCAATCGACAGGGCCCCATGAAAAACTGTTTTTT
CASSQSTGPHEKLFF
>TRBV7-2|.|TRBD1|TRBJ1-5
TGTGCCAGCAGCTTACAGGGGGAGGGCAATCAGCCCCAGCATTTT
CASSLQGEGNQPQHF
>TRBV27|.|.|TRBJ2-7
TGTGCCAGCAGTTCCCGGGACAACTACGAGCAGTACTTC
CASSSRDNYEQYF
>TRBV6-5|once|.|TRBJ1-1
TGTGCCAGCAGTTATATTAGTGTTAGGGTCGGGGCTGAAGCTTTCTTT
CASSYISVRVGAEAFF
>TRBV19|.|.|TRBJ1-1
TGTGCTAGTAGTCTCGCGGGGTCAGCGGCTGAAGCTTTCTTT
CASSLAGSAAEAFF
>TRBV19|.|TRBD1|TRBJ2-5
TGTGCCAGTAGCCGCCGGGACAGGGGTTGGGAAGAGACCCAGTACTTC
CASSRRDRGWEETQYF
>TRBV2|.|.|TRBJ1-1
TGTGCCAGCAGTGTATATACAGGGCTTGAAGCTTTCTTT
CASSVYTGLEAFF
>TRBV19|.|.|TRBJ1-2
TGTGCCAGTAGTATAGATTCAACAGGGAATGGCTACACCTTC
CASSIDSTGNGYTF
>TRBV6-5|few|.|TRBJ1-2
TGTGCCACCGGAAGGGGTTGGTATGGCTACACCTTC
CATGRGWYGYTF
>TRBV4-2|.|.|TRBJ2-7
TGTGCCAGCAGCCAATCCGACTCACGCACGGGGTACGAGCAGTACTTC
CASSQSDSRTGYEQYF
>TRBV5-1|.|TRBD1|TRBJ1-1
TGCGCCAGCAGCTTGAGGACAGGGATGGACACTGAAGCTTTCTTT
CASSLRTGMDTEAFF
>TRBV25-1|once|.|TRBJ2-7
TGTGCCAGCAGTGGAGCGAAACCTAGCTGGGGGGACTTCTACGAGCAGTACTTC
CASSGAKPSWGDFYEQYF
>TRBV5-1|once|TRBD2|TRBJ2-5
TGCGCCAGCAGCTTGGTAGCGGGGGGGCCTGTAGAGACCCAGTACTTC
CASSLVAGGPVETQYF
>TRBV7-9|once|TRBD1|TRBJ1-2
TGTGCCAGCAGTCCAACAGGGGGCGTGACTGGCTACACCTTC
CASSPTGGVTGYTF
>TRBV6-5|once|.|TRBJ1-6
TGTGCCAGCAGTTACGCCAGGGGCATCGTAAATTCACCCCTCCACTTT
CASSYARGIVNSPLHF
>TRBV6-1|once|.|TRBJ2-7
TGTGCCAGCAATAGCCCGGGACTCCCTCTCGAGCAGTACTTC
CASNSPGLPLEQYF
>TRBV5-4|few|TRBD2|TRBJ2-7
TGTGCCAGCAGCTTCCAGCGGGGCTACGAGCAGTACTTC
CASSFQRGYEQYF
>TRBV19|.|.|TRBJ2-2
TGTGCCAGTAGGTACCAACCCTCCGGACCCTCGGGGGCCGGGGAGCTGTTTTTT
CASRYQPSGPSGAGELFF
>TRBV5-6|.|.|TRBJ1-2
TGTGCCAGCAGCTTGAAGGCAGGGACATATGGCTACACCTTC
CASSLKAGTYGYTF
>TRBV18|once|TRBD2|TRBJ2-5
TGTGCCAGCTCACCAAGTCGGGGGGTCCAAGAGACCCAGTACTTC
CASSPSRGVQETQYF
>TRBV12-5|.|TRBD1|TRBJ2-3
TGTGCTAGTGGTTGGGGGACAGGGGGATTTACAGATACGCAGTATTTT
CASGWGTGGFTDTQYF
>TRBV25-1|.|.|TRBJ2-5
TGTGCCAGCAGCACACGGGGGGCAGGGGGCGCGGAGACCCAGTACTTC
CASSTRGAGGAETQYF
>TRBV28|.|.|TRBJ2-7
TGTGCCAGCAGTTTCCCAGGTGAGGGCTACGAGCAGTACTTC
CASSFPGEGYEQYF
>TRBV19|many|.|TRBJ2-6
TGTGCCAGTAGTATAGTCGTCGGGTCTGGGGCCAACGTCCTGACTTTC
CASSIVVGSGANVLTF
>TRBV6-1|.|.|TRBJ2-3
TGTGCCAGCAGTGAAGGGGGAGAACAGAATAGTTACACAGATACGCAGTATTTT
CASSEGGEQNSYTDTQYF
>TRBV6-5|few|TRBD1|TRBJ2-1
TGTGCCAGCGGGGGCAGGGGGCGCTACAATGAGCAGTTCTTC
CASGGRGRYNEQFF
>TRBV6-5|.|TRBD1|TRBJ1-1
TGTGCCAGCTCCCCGCGAGGTGCAGGGGGGACTTTCTTT
CASSPRGAGGTFF
>TRBV5-1|.|.|TRBJ1-2
TGCGCCAGCAGCTTGGGGGGGGGCGAGCGTGGCTACACCTTC
CASSLGGGERGYTF
>TRBV4-1|.|TRBD1|TRBJ1-2
TGCGCCAGCAGCCAGGTACCTGGACAGGGAGGCTATGGCTACACCTTC
CASSQVPGQGGYGYTF
>TRBV27|.|TRBD1|TRBJ2-6
TGTGCCAGCAGTCGACAGGGGCCAGCAATAAGAGGTGGGGCCAACGTCCTGACTTTC
CASSRQGPAIRGGANVLTF
>TRBV11-2|.|TRBD1|TRBJ2-7
TGTGCCAGCAGCTTAGACCAGACAGGGGTCTACGAGCAGTACTTC
CASSLDQTGVYEQYF
>TRBV5-6|.|TRBD1|TRBJ1-4
TGTGCCAGCTTTTCCGGGACAGGGGACGAAAAACTGTTTTTT
CASFSGTGDEKLFF